The clone carrying this TCR gamma chain was seen repeatedly, ten times or more. As yet, its antigen is unknown. A read error likely explains why the TCRdb protein, taken from a much larger clone, differs from this DNA's translation at residue 10; the protein shown is translated from the DNA. TCRdb reprocessed the multiplex PCR reads through CATT. The sample shows some 30,000 gamma-chain clones, roughly 1.4% of them seen only once. Bulk repertoires came from Vgamma9/Vdelta2+ or Vdelta2-negative gammadelta T cells flow-sorted from PBMC. Per germline, CDR1 VENAVY and CDR2 YDSYNSRV. The CDR3 loop spans 12 amino acids. The data belong to a study of γδ T cells in repeated Plasmodium falciparum infection. On the study more broadly: Malian children with intense seasonal malaria exposure were compared with matched Australian children.

General observations from the study: Donors in Mali lived in a small rural village, largely one ethnic group. Repeated controlled infections reportedly drove waves of new clonotype selection in Vdelta2-negative, mostly Vdelta1+, gammadelta repertoires.

The receptor's source is a pool of human donors (malaria-infected and uninfected, not separated). The chain links TRGV8 to TRGJ1 or TRGJ2. Sequenced: gamma-delta T cells from blood. Written as DNA, the CDR3 is TGTGCCACCTGGGACCCCTATTATAAGGAACTCTTT. This translates into CATWDPYYKELF.